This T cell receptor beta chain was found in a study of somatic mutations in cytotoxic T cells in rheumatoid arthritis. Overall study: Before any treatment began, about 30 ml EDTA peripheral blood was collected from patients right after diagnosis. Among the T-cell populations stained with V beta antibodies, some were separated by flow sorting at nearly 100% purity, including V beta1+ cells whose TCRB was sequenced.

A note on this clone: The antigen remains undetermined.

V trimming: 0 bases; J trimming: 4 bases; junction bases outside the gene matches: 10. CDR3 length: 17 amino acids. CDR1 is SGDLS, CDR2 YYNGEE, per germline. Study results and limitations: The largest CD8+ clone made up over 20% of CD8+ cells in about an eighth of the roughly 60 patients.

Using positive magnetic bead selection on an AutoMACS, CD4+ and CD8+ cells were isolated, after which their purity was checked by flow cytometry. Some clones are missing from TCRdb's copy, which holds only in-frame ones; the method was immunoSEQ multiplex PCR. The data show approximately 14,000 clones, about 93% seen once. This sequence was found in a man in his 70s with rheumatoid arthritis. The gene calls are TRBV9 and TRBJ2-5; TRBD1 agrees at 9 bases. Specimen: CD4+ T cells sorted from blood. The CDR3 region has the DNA TGTGCCAGCAGCGTAGAAGTGTCTGGACAGGGGACAGAGACCCAGTACTTC. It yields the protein CASSVEVSGQGTETQYF. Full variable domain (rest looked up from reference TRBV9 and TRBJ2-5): DSGVTQTPKHLITATGQRVTLRCSPRSGDLSVYWYQQSLDQGLQFLIQYYNGEERAKGNILERFSAQQFPDLHSELNLSSLELGDSALYFCASSVEVSGQGTETQYFGPGTRLLVL.